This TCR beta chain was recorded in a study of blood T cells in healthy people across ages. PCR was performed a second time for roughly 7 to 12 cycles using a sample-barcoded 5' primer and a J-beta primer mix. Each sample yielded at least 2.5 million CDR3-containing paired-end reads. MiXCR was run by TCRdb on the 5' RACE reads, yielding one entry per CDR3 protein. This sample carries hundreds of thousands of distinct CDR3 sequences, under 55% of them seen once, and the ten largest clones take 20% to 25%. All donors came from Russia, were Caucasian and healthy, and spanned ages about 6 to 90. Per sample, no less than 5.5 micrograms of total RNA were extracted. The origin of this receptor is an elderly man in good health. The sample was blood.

DNA for the CDR3: TGTGCCAGCAGCTTAGGACCCTCGATGGGCGAGCAGTACTTC. It translates to CASSLGPSMGEQYF. V is TRBV7-2 and J is TRBJ2-5; D gene unclear. The DNA end is a closer match to TRBJ2-7, so the J assignment may be wrong. There are 14 residues in the CDR3. In germline, CDR1 is SGHTA, CDR2 FQGNSA.